This TCR beta chain was found in a study of blood T cell repertoires in COVID-19. About the study: Sites in the United States, Italy and Spain provided acute and convalescent COVID-19 samples. From T cells, B-cell-depleted T cells, or PBMCs came the material, which was cDNA or gDNA.

The CDR3 length is 15 residues. Germline V gene sequence: CDR1 SGHRS, CDR2 YFSETQ. V was trimmed by 0 bases and J by 0 bases, leaving 8 bases between them. Authors' methods: Amplified reference gene primers provided the basis for estimating nucleated cell counts. Repertoires were generated with immunoSEQ multiplex PCR, while TCRdb's copy carries only in-frame clones and drops some. The V and J calls and clone size are taken from that table; D and trimming were inferred from the DNA. The data show about 190,000 clones, around 84% seen once. This clone was seen a single time. V gene TRBV5-1 combines with J gene TRBJ2-3; D ambiguous. This TCR was recovered from a man aged 35 to 55 with active or convalescent COVID-19. Sequencing was performed on peripheral blood. The CDR3: CASSLGQSSTDTQYF. CDR3 nucleotides: TGCGCCAGCAGCTTGGGGCAGTCGAGCACAGATACGCAGTATTTT.